The next 25 T cell receptor beta chains were all read from a single sample in a study of shared clonotypes between healthy human individuals. The protocol was immunoSEQ multiplex PCR, while the TCRdb copy is restricted to in-frame clones and leaves out a portion. Of hundreds of thousands of clones listed, more than 70% are singletons. Sequenced material: PBMCs. The origin of the receptors is a woman aged 40 to 50 in good health. Some clones in this sample may be carry-over from other donors' samples.

This clone occurred a few times. The gene calls are TRBV4-1 and TRBJ2-5, with 12 bases fitting TRBD2. The DNA end favors TRBJ2-7, so the J call may be wrong. The CDR3 runs 15 residues. Germline lookup yields CDR1 MGHRA and CDR2 YSYEKL. CDR3 amino acids: CASSQLAGGTYEQYF. CDR3 DNA sequence: TGCGCCAGCAGCCAACTAGCGGGAGGGACCTACGAGCAGTACTTC.

This chain connects TRBV5-4 to TRBJ2-3, with 14 bases lining up with TRBD2. Germline V gene sequence: CDR1 SGHNT, CDR2 YYREEE (reference sequence). J was trimmed by 6 bases and V by 3 bases; bases with no gene match: 3. CDR3 size: 15 residues. The CDR3 protein is CASSWTSGRRDTQYF. CDR3 DNA sequence: TGTGCCAGCAGCTGGACTAGCGGGAGGAGGGATACGCAGTATTTT.

Points on this clone: A much bigger clone sits one base away, suggesting this may be a read error. The chain employs TRBV7-7 and TRBJ2-1; no clear D gene. The CDR3 sequence is 13 residues long. CDR1 and CDR2 (germline): SSHAT, FNYEAQ (reference sequence). For the CDR3, the DNA is TGTGCCGGCAGCCAACAACTGCGTAATGAGCAGTTCTTC. This encodes CAGSQQLRNEQFF.

Points on this clone: A much larger clone differs by one base, so this may be a read error. In the same sample, other DNA sequences code for this CDR3. J is TRBJ2-5 and V is TRBV30; D remains ambiguous. Looked up from germline, CDR1 is GTSNPN and CDR2 is SVGIG (reference sequence). CDR3 length equals 15 residues. CDR3 residues: CAWSVPGGLQETQYF. As DNA, the CDR3 is TGTGCCTGGAGTGTACCTGGTGGGCTTCAAGAGACCCAATACTTC.

The CDR3 region is CASSLALRGRNYNEQFF. The CDR3 coding sequence is TGCGCCAGCAGCTTGGCCCTTCGCGGGAGGAACTACAATGAGCAGTTCTTC. The V call is TRBV5-1, the J call TRBJ2-1; 8 bases fit TRBD2. The V segment lost 0 bases and the J segment 3 bases; nucleotides outside the gene matches: 8. The CDR3 length is 17 residues. CDR1 and CDR2 (germline): SGHRS, YFSETQ.

J is TRBJ1-2 and V is TRBV5-1; tentatively, D is TRBD1 (5 bases). V dropped 2 bases and J dropped 2 bases, with 13 bases sitting between them. The CDR3 consists of 15 residues. Germline values: CDR1 SGHRS, CDR2 YFSETQ. The CDR3 reads CASSLPGTDNYGYTF. In DNA form, the CDR3 reads TGCGCCAGCAGCTTACCCGGGACGGACAACTATGGCTACACCTTC.

About this clone itself: This likely traces to a read error, being one base from a far larger clone. Other DNA sequences in this sample translate to the same CDR3. CDR3: CASSEYGGGNQPQHF. CDR3 nucleotide sequence: TGTGCCAGCAGTGAATACGGTGGTGGCAATCAGCCCCAGCATTTT. V usage is TRBV25-1 and J usage is TRBJ1-5; D is undetermined. Between the trimmed V and J ends, which lost 0 bases and 2 bases, there was a span of 8 bases. The CDR3 runs to 15 residues. Per germline, CDR1 MGHDK and CDR2 SYGVNS.

This clone has ten or more counts. The rearrangement links TRBV7-2 to TRBJ2-5, with D possibly called TRBD1 or TRBD2 (5 bases each). V lost 5 bases and J 7 bases, leaving 29 bases between the germline ends. This CDR3 spans 18 amino acids. The germline V gene has CDR1 SGHTA and CDR2 FQGNSA. The CDR3 DNA is TGTGCCAGCAGCCCGGAAATCTGGGGACGCGCCAGTCTGGGGACCCAGTACTTC. Translation: CASSPEIWGRASLGTQYF.

The chain employs TRBV28 and TRBJ2-1; 14 bases line up with TRBD2. This CDR3 spans 13 amino acids. CDR1 MDHEN and CDR2 SYDVKM come from the germline V gene. Trimming at V came to 10 bases and at J to 7 bases, leaving 3 bases not matched to a gene. CDR3 coding DNA: TGTGCCATGACTAGCGGGAGGGGAAATGAGCAGTTCTTC. Protein product: CAMTSGRGNEQFF.

The V gene is TRBV9, the J gene TRBJ1-2; D is ambiguous. Looked up from germline, CDR1 is SGDLS and CDR2 is YYNGEE. Trimming removed 0 bases from V and 0 bases from J, with 6 bases in between. This CDR3 contains 14 residues. CDR3 sequence reads: CASSVDPANYGYTF. The DNA of the CDR3 is TGTGCCAGCAGCGTAGATCCGGCTAACTATGGCTACACCTTC.

J is TRBJ2-7 and V is TRBV7-2; TRBD2 is a possible D gene (5 bases). The V and J ends lost 5 bases and 5 bases respectively, with 13 bases between them. Per the germline V gene, CDR1 is SGHTA and CDR2 is FQGNSA. There are 13 residues in the CDR3. CDR3 loop: CASSPWLADEQYF. The CDR3 DNA reads as TGTGCCAGCAGCCCTTGGCTAGCCGACGAGCAGTACTTC.

In its sample, this clone was seen once. The V call is TRBV6-5, the J call TRBJ1-1; D gene uncertain. This CDR3 is built from 13 residues. Trimming pared 2 bases from V and 5 bases from J, leaving 9 bases between. CDR1 and CDR2 from the germline V gene are MNHEY and SVGAGI. The CDR3, as DNA: TGTGCCAGCAGTTACCATATACAGACTGAAGCTTTCTTT. Protein product: CASSYHIQTEAFF.

The chain links TRBV7-2 to TRBJ2-1; 9 bases fit TRBD1. Germline-derived CDR1 and CDR2 are SGHTA and FQGNSA. The CDR3 is 16 amino acids. J gave up 4 bases and V 3 bases, and 7 bases lay outside the gene matches. CDR3 in amino acids: CASSLGGTGSYNEQFF. The CDR3 DNA is TGTGCCAGCAGCTTGGGCGGGACAGGGTCATACAATGAGCAGTTCTTC.

Many counts were recorded for this clone. This chain uses TRBV5-3 with TRBJ2-3; D is unclear. TRBV5-3 is an open reading frame whose function is uncertain. This CDR3 has 15 amino acids. V was shortened by 3 bases and J by 0 bases, with 11 bases between the two germline ends. Here the CDR3 reads CARSSGRASTDTQYF. Here the CDR3 DNA reads TGTGCCAGAAGCTCCGGCCGAGCAAGCACAGATACGCAGTATTTT.

Of note for this clone: The CDR3 does not close with the conserved phenylalanine or tryptophan, likely indicating a read error. The chain is built from TRBV11-2 and TRBJ2-3; 9 positions match TRBD1. Per the germline V gene, CDR1 is SGHAT and CDR2 is FQNNGV. With 6 bases clipped from V and 2 bases from J, the junction kept 6 bases outside the gene matches. The CDR3 contains 15 residues. The CDR3 loop is CASRSTGGNTDTQYS. Here the CDR3 DNA reads TGTGCCAGCAGATCTACAGGGGGCAACACAGATACGCAGTATTCT.

The chain carries TRBV18 and TRBJ2-2, with D uncertain. CDR3 length equals 16 residues. Trimming removed 3 bases from V and 0 bases from J, with 11 bases in between. CDR1 is KGHSH, CDR2 LQKENI, per germline. CDR3 in DNA: TGTGCCAGCTCACCCCTCGGTACCCCGAACACCGGGGAGCTGTTTTTT. It is translated as CASSPLGTPNTGELFF.

As DNA, the CDR3 is TGCGCCAGCAGCTTAATAGCGGGAGGCGCCACAGATACGCAGTATTTT. Translation gives CASSLIAGGATDTQYF. The V call is TRBV5-1, the J call TRBJ2-3; the match to TRBD2 covers 10 bases. CDR3 size: 16 residues. Looked up from germline, CDR1 is SGHRS and CDR2 is YFSETQ. With V trimmed by 2 bases and J by 2 bases, 5 bases remained unmatched.

V gene TRBV18 combines with J gene TRBJ1-1; a possible D gene is TRBD1 (6 bases). The CDR3 runs to 14 residues. The germline gives CDR1 KGHSH, CDR2 LQKENI. Trimming took off 5 bases at V and 3 bases at J, with 13 bases between the two ends. CDR3 DNA sequence: TGTGCCAGCTCATTCCGACAGGATGACACTGAAGCTTTCTTT. It encodes CASSFRQDDTEAFF.

V and J are TRBV30 and TRBJ1-3; no clear D gene. This CDR3 comprises 15 residues. CDR1 is GTSNPN, CDR2 SVGIG, per germline (reference sequence). The V and J ends lost 0 bases and 6 bases respectively, with 15 bases between them. The CDR3: CAWSVLSLRENTIYF. The CDR3 DNA reads TGTGCCTGGAGTGTACTTTCGTTGAGAGAAAACACCATATATTTT.

Comments on this clone: A far larger clone differs by one base, so this is likely a read error. Other nucleotide sequences from this sample produce the same CDR3. The rearrangement uses TRBV29-1 and TRBJ2-3; D is uncertain. The CDR3 runs 15 residues. Germline lookup yields CDR1 SQVTM and CDR2 ANQGSEA. V gave up 4 bases and J gave up 0 bases, with 14 bases separating them. CDR3 residues: CSVVLPVTSTDTQYF. The CDR3 nucleotides are TGCAGCGTTGTCTTGCCGGTGACTAGCACAGATACGCAGTATTTT.

The gene calls are TRBV6-5 and TRBJ2-7, with D possibly being TRBD2 (6 bases). Trimming pared 3 bases from V and 3 bases from J, leaving 18 bases between. The CDR3 consists of 16 residues. The germline gives CDR1 MNHEY, CDR2 SVGAGI. CDR3 coding DNA: TGTGCCAGCAGTTATTTCTTGGGCGGGACGAACTACGAGCAGTACTTC. Its translation: CASSYFLGGTNYEQYF.

This clone was seen more than once but under ten times. The chain has TRBV5-1 and TRBJ1-1; the D gene is possibly TRBD1 (6 bases). This CDR3 contains 14 residues. V shed 3 bases and J shed 1 base, with 10 bases lying between them. Germline assignment: CDR1 SGHRS and CDR2 YFSETQ. This chain's CDR3 is CASSSDRRNTEAFF. The CDR3 region has the DNA TGCGCCAGCAGCTCGGACAGAAGGAACACTGAAGCTTTCTTT.

V gene TRBV9 combines with J gene TRBJ2-5; possible D gene TRBD2, 5 bases. With 3 bases removed from V and 4 bases from J, the gap between germline ends came to 19 bases. The CDR3 length is 16 residues. Germline V lookup: CDR1 SGDLS, CDR2 YYNGEE. CDR3 protein: CASSADPRGSLETQYF. As DNA, the CDR3 is TGTGCCAGCAGCGCAGACCCTCGAGGGAGTTTAGAGACCCAGTACTTC.

J is TRBJ1-1 and V is TRBV5-1; a weak D match, TRBD1 (6 bases). Trimming took 2 bases from V and 2 from J, leaving 10 bases between them. The germline V gene encodes CDR1 SGHRS and CDR2 YFSETQ. CDR3 length: 14 amino acids. The CDR3 region has the DNA TGCGCCAGCAGCTTCCGAGGGGGAAACACTGAAGCTTTCTTT. It is translated as CASSFRGGNTEAFF. The full variable domain, in which reference TRBV5-1 and TRBJ1-1 provide the parts outside the CDR3, is KAGVTQTPRYLIKTRGQQVTLSCSPISGHRSVSWYQQTPGQGLQFLFEYFSETQRNKGNFPGRFSGRQFSNSRSEMNVSTLELGDSALYLCASSFRGGNTEAFFGQGTRLTVV.

V usage is TRBV28 and J usage is TRBJ1-2; weak D call: TRBD1 (6 bases). The V and J ends lost 5 bases and 10 bases respectively, with 11 bases between them. CDR3 length: 11 amino acids. Germline values: CDR1 MDHEN, CDR2 SYDVKM. The CDR3 DNA sequence: TGTGCCAGCAGTATAGAGGGGGACTACACCTTC. It specifies CASSIEGDYTF.